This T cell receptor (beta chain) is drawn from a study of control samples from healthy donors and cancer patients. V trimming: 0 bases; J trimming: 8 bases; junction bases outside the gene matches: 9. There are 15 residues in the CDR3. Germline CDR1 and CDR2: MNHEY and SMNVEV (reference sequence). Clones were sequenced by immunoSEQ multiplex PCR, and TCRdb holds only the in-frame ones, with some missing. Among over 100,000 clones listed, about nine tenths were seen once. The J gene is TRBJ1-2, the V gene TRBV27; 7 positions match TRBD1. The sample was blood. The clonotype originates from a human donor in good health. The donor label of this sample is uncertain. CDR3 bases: TGTGCCAGCAGTTTATCGGGACAGTTCCGAGAGGGCTACACCTTC. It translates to CASSLSGQFREGYTF.